This TCR beta chain is from a study of T cells after posttransplantation cyclophosphamide (TCRdb year 2016). Turning to the overall study: T cell repertoire reconstitution was tracked by TRB sequencing after myeloablative bone marrow transplantation in which posttransplantation cyclophosphamide was used as GVHD prophylaxis. Because TRA and TRB clonality correlated tightly in roughly nine samples, later TCR analyses were limited to TRB. Samples from approximately 40 PTCy-treated patients and 16 related bone marrow donors of those patients were subjected to antigen receptor sequencing. Blood from every one of the 30 to 35 PTCy patients who had 1-year posttransplant specimens underwent TRB sequencing. Public TRB sequences were compared against a database of over 3,600 sequences linked to responses to pathogens, tumor antigens, self-antigens and alloantigens. In 3 patients, TRB sequencing was also performed on up to about 3 more blood samples taken 2 to 5.2 years after transplant, and in 4 patients, pretransplant blood was also TRB-sequenced. Beyond this particular receptor, the publication reports: Donor-recipient similarity was low at 1-2 months but increased during the first year, and donor CD8+ memory clones often dominated later blood repertoires. Across 40 to 55 patients, TRB clonality was highly associated with recipient CMV seropositivity and CMV reactivation, and PTCy diversity was similar to diversity in CNI/methotrexate controls. The TRB repertoires of T cells infiltrating skin or GI tract showed only limited overlap with the TRB repertoires of T cells in blood.

A distance of 10 bases separates the germline ends of V and J, which lose 4 bases and 4 bases respectively. The germline V gene sets CDR1 to SGHVS and CDR2 to FQNEAQ. CDR3 length: 13 amino acids, cysteine to phenylalanine. Only CDR3 DNA remains: 39 bases, in frame from the first base. Genomic DNA was used for TRB sequencing, which was performed with the immunoSEQ assay at survey resolution or with the hsTCRB kit. For the original study's pipeline: The immunoSEQ software handled the initial read processing, while the LymphoSeq R package was used for the repertoire analyses. Clonality was computed as 1 minus normalized Shannon entropy; Gini coefficient was also calculated for each TRB dataset. To infer phenotypes in unsorted samples, TRB sequences from sorted subsets of the recipient or donor were mapped onto the unsorted samples of the same recipient. TCRdb provides this immuneACCESS table in a form limited to in-frame rearrangements. Some clones are lacking; in checked studies, under half of them reflect an unresolved V gene, and why the rest are absent is not known. The DNA gave D and trimming, while V, J and clone size come from that table. The sample records 6,500 or so clones, just under 85% of which are singletons. The ten largest clones take up 25% to 30% of the sample.

Of note for this clone: Its target antigen remains unknown. No much larger clonotype is one base removed from it; base qualities were not supplied.

Reading the label with the study, this specimen's treatment or condition is: high-dose cyclophosphamide on days +3 and +4 as single-agent GVHD prophylaxis. Busulfan and fludarabine conditioning, a related or unrelated marrow graft, and cyclophosphamide on days +3 and +4 were given to PTCy patients. The PTCy-treated patients were enrolled in a prospective multi-institutional clinical trial. Peripheral blood and bone marrow mononuclear cells were isolated by Ficoll-Hypaque density centrifugation and cryopreserved. Sorting of CD4+ and CD8+ T cells, including naive and memory subsets, was performed by FACS on a FACSAria II.

The receptor was derived from a female patient in her fifties or sixties who received an allogeneic stem cell transplant from a related donor, was CMV-positive, and had no GVHD. The graft donor may be the source of some T cells after a transplant. The source was CD8+ T cells sorted from PBMCs, collected 1404 days after allogeneic stem cell transplant with posttransplant cyclophosphamide. The sequence joins TRBV7-8 to TRBJ1-2; the D region possibly corresponds to TRBD1 (5 bases align). The CDR3 protein: CASSYEQAYGYTF. The DNA sequence reads TGTGCCAGCAGCTACGAACAGGCCTATGGCTACACCTTC.